This entry lists 27 T cell receptor beta chains sequenced from one sample in a study of T cells in Graves' hyperthyroidism and ophthalmopathy. Using RNA transcripts as the source, TCR beta CDR3 regions were amplified. The HTBI primer set drove a first-round RT-PCR of the TCR CDR3. MiXCR, run by TCRdb on the multiplex PCR reads, gives a single entry per CDR3 protein. The sample has 210,000 or so distinct CDR3 sequences, 17% seen once; the top ten hold 50%. The sequenced material came from blood. These receptors all stem from a man aged 45-60 years with Graves' hyperthyroidism.

This clonotype was detected a few times. The J gene is TRBJ1-2, the V gene TRBV6-2 or TRBV6-3; tentative D call: TRBD1 (6 bases). The CDR3 extends over 13 amino acids. Germline assignment: CDR1 MNHEY and CDR2 SVGEGT. V lost 8 bases and J 11 bases, leaving 21 bases between the germline ends. This CDR3 reads CASLTYPRGRYTF. The CDR3 nucleotides are TGTGCCAGCCTCACTTACCCGAGGGGGAGATACACCTTC.

This clonotype has a count of ten or more. V gene TRBV20-1 combines with J gene TRBJ2-1, with 7 bases lining up with TRBD2. The CDR3 loop spans 13 amino acids. The V gene end was trimmed by 3 bases and the J gene end by 12 bases; junction bases not matched to a gene: 11. Germline CDR1 DFQATT, CDR2 SNEGSKA (reference sequence). The CDR3 region is CSASPRRRERQFF. CDR3 DNA: TGCAGTGCTAGTCCCAGAAGGCGGGAGCGGCAGTTCTTC.

On this clonotype itself: A read error may explain this, as a much larger clone is one base away. The V call is TRBV24-1, the J call TRBJ2-3, with 7 bases aligning to TRBD2. Germline-derived CDR1 and CDR2 are KGHDR and SFDVKD. This CDR3 spans 15 amino acids. J lost 8 bases, V lost 4 bases, and 11 bases had no gene match. The CDR3 sequence is CATSDPTSSSVTQYF. CDR3 coding DNA: TGTGCCACCAGTGACCCGACTAGCTCGTCAGTTACGCAGTATTTT.

Turning to this clonotype: A much larger clone differs by one base, so this may be a read error. V usage is TRBV2 and J usage is TRBJ2-1; 7 nucleotides line up with TRBD2. Germline V CDR1 and CDR2: SNHLY, FYNNEI. CDR3 length: 14 amino acids. The CDR3: CAGSEWREYNEQFF. The CDR3 DNA is TGTGCCGGCAGTGAATGGCGGGAGTACAATGAGCAGTTCTTC.

In its sample, this clonotype was seen a few times. The chain combines TRBV14 with TRBJ1-2, with D hard to call. V was pared by 3 bases and J by 5 bases, with 1 base between. The germline V gene has CDR1 SGHDN and CDR2 FVKESK. The CDR3 sequence is 10 residues long. The CDR3 DNA reads as TGTGCCAGCAGCCAGTATGGCTACACCTTC. Translated, it gives CASSQYGYTF. The whole variable domain, remainder taken from reference TRBV14 and TRBJ1-2, is EAGVTQFPSHSVIEKGQTVTLRCDPISGHDNLYWYRRVMGKEIKFLLHFVKESKQDESGMPNNRFLAERTGGTYSTLKVQPAELEDSGVYFCASSQYGYTFGSGTRLTVV.

V is TRBV20-1 and J is TRBJ2-1; the match to TRBD2 covers 9 bases. With V trimmed by 6 bases and J by 3 bases, 9 bases remained unmatched. Germline CDR1 is DFQATT and CDR2 is SNEGSKA (reference sequence). The CDR3 is 15 residues long. CDR3: CSAKTTSGYYNEQFF. Written as DNA, the CDR3 is TGCAGTGCCAAGACGACTAGCGGTTACTACAATGAGCAGTTCTTC.

This clonotype was counted a few times. DNA of the CDR3: TGTGCCAGCAGTTCCACAACTAGCGGGAGGTGGAATGAGCAGTTCTTC. It yields the protein CASSSTTSGRWNEQFF. The chain couples TRBV12-3 or TRBV12-4 to TRBJ2-1; TRBD2 matches 12 bases. CDR3 length: 16 residues. J lost 7 bases, V lost 4 bases, and 8 bases had no gene match.

This clonotype appeared many times. The V and J genes are TRBV3-1 and TRBJ2-7; D unresolved. This CDR3 has 12 amino acids. Trimming removed 5 bases from V and 4 bases from J, with 9 bases in between. Germline V lookup: CDR1 LGHDT, CDR2 YNNKEL (reference sequence). Here the CDR3 reads CASSAFGYEQYF. The CDR3 bases are TGTGCCAGCAGCGCCTTTGGGTACGAGCAGTACTTC.

This clonotype was counted many times. The genes are TRBV6-1 and TRBJ2-7; 7 bases match TRBD1. Losses at the gene ends were 6 bases for V and 5 bases for J; bases not matched to a gene: 4. Germline V gene lookup returns CDR1 MNHNS and CDR2 SASEGT. This CDR3 is built from 12 residues. DNA of the CDR3: TGTGCCAGCAGGAGAACAGGGGACGAGCAGTACTTC. Its translation: CASRRTGDEQYF.

This chain connects TRBV6-1 to TRBJ1-5; the D is unclear. V was clipped by 11 bases and J by 0 bases, with 20 bases between them. CDR3 size: 16 residues. Germline CDR1 reads MNHNS; CDR2 reads SASEGT. As DNA, the CDR3 is TGTGCCCGCACGTCCCGCAGCTCCCTTAGCAATCAGCCCCAGCATTTT. This sequence encodes CARTSRSSLSNQPQHF.

In its sample, this clonotype was seen many times. The chain has TRBV18 and TRBJ2-1, with D possibly matching TRBD2 (6 bases). Germline V CDR1 and CDR2: KGHSH, LQKENI. Trimming took 2 bases from V and 4 from J, leaving 15 bases between them. This CDR3 has 16 residues. The CDR3 is CASSPAGGIRYNEQFF. CDR3 DNA: TGTGCCAGCTCACCAGCGGGCGGGATCAGGTACAATGAGCAGTTCTTC. Using reference TRBV18 and TRBJ2-1 for the parts outside the CDR3, the full variable domain is NAGVMQNPRHLVRRRGQEARLRCSPMKGHSHVYWYRQLPEEGLKFMVYLQKENIIDESGMPKERFSAEFPKEGPSILRIQQVVRGDSAAYFCASSPAGGIRYNEQFFGPGTRLTVL.

This rearrangement joins TRBV10-3 to TRBJ1-5; D is uncertain. The CDR3 runs to 12 residues. Germline V gives CDR1 ENHRY, CDR2 SYGVKD. Deletions cut 6 bases from V and 4 bases from J, with 7 bases between. Written as DNA, the CDR3 is TGTGCCATCAGCGAAGGGAATCAGCCCCAGCATTTT. Translated: CAISEGNQPQHF.

The sample holds many counts of this clonotype. The chain links TRBV7-9 to TRBJ2-1; perhaps TRBD2 as D (5 bases). This CDR3 comprises 13 residues. The V gene lost 5 bases and the J gene lost 9 bases, with 14 bases spanning the gap. Germline loops: CDR1 SEHNR, CDR2 FQNEAQ (reference sequence). The CDR3 reads CASSTNGDREQFF. The DNA of the CDR3 is TGTGCCAGCAGCACGAACGGGGATCGTGAGCAGTTCTTC.

This clonotype came up many times. The chain is built from TRBV7-4 and TRBJ2-7; D may be TRBD2 (6 bases). CDR3 length: 17 residues. Trimming stripped 1 base from V and 3 bases from J, with 19 bases between. Germline-derived CDR1 and CDR2 are SGHVT and SQSDAQ. CDR3 amino acids: CASSLEMGGARHYEQYF. The CDR3 DNA reads TGTGCCAGCAGCTTAGAGATGGGGGGAGCACGACACTACGAGCAGTACTTC.

This clonotype occurred many times. J is TRBJ1-1 and V is TRBV30; no firm D call. The CDR3 spans 13 residues. Trimming took 0 bases from V and 1 from J, leaving 6 bases between them. Germline V gene sequence: CDR1 GTSNPN, CDR2 SVGIG (reference sequence). CDR3 loop: CAWSVSANTEAFF. The CDR3, as DNA: TGTGCCTGGAGTGTAAGTGCGAACACTGAAGCTTTCTTT. Looking up the rest from reference TRBV30 and TRBJ1-1 gives the full variable domain: SQTIHQWPATLVQPVGSPLSLECTVEGTSNPNLYWYRQAAGRGLQLLFYSVGIGQISSEVPQNLSASRPQDRQFILSSKKLLLSDSGFYLCAWSVSANTEAFFGQGTRLTVV.

This clonotype came up many times. The chain carries TRBV18 and TRBJ2-5; D gene ambiguous. Trimming removed 2 bases from V and 2 bases from J, with 6 bases in between. Per germline, CDR1 KGHSH and CDR2 LQKENI. This CDR3 has 13 residues. CDR3 protein: CASSPAAQETQYF. Here the CDR3 DNA reads TGTGCCAGCTCACCAGCAGCGCAAGAGACCCAGTACTTC.

CDR3 region: CAISHGSYKSYEQYF. The CDR3 DNA is TGTGCCATCAGCCACGGGTCTTATAAGTCCTACGAGCAGTACTTC. The chain is built from TRBV10-3 and TRBJ2-7, with D uncertain. Between the trimmed V and J ends, which lost 6 bases and 1 base, there was a span of 16 bases. This CDR3 has 15 amino acids. The germline V gene encodes CDR1 ENHRY and CDR2 SYGVKD.

The chain combines TRBV20-1 with TRBJ2-1; 16 bases are shared with TRBD2. The length of the CDR3 is 16 residues. Germline V gives CDR1 DFQATT, CDR2 SNEGSKA (reference sequence). V shed 6 bases and J 9 bases; nucleotides not matched to a gene: 11. The CDR3 region has the DNA TGCAGTGCCCTCAGCGGGACTAGCGGGAGGGGTGGTGAGCAGTTCTTC. Translating gives CSALSGTSGRGGEQFF.

This clonotype was found once. This chain joins TRBV7-8 and TRBJ2-7; 9 bases align to TRBD1. CDR1 and CDR2 (germline): SGHVS, FQNEAQ. The V and J ends lost 8 bases and 7 bases, in that order; junction bases with no gene match: 15. This CDR3 is 15 amino acids long. The CDR3 nucleotides read TGTGCCAGCGCTACCCCCGGGACAGGGAAATGGGAGCAGTACTTC. Its translation is CASATPGTGKWEQYF.

This clonotype was picked up many times. J is TRBJ2-3 and V is TRBV11-2; no definite D call. Germline CDR1 SGHAT, CDR2 FQNNGV. Trimming stripped 0 bases from V and 3 bases from J, with 4 bases between. CDR3 length equals 13 residues. The CDR3 loop is CASSLEMTDTQYF. The DNA of the CDR3 is TGTGCCAGCAGCTTAGAGATGACAGATACGCAGTATTTT.

This clonotype was observed a few times. This chain uses TRBV12-3 or TRBV12-4 with TRBJ2-1; 8 bases are a match to TRBD2. V lost 7 bases to trimming and J lost 9 bases; unmatched junction nucleotides: 8. This CDR3 has 13 amino acids. CDR3 sequence (DNA): TGTGCCAGCACTTATAGCGGGAACAGTGAGCAGTTCTTC. This gives the protein CASTYSGNSEQFF.

This clonotype was detected only a few times. The chain couples TRBV11-2 to TRBJ1-1; 9 nucleotides agree with TRBD1. J gave up 4 bases and V 4 bases, and 7 bases lay outside the gene matches. The germline CDR1 and CDR2 sequences are SGHAT and FQNNGV. The CDR3 runs to 15 residues. The CDR3 sequence: CASSSRTGASTEAFF. CDR3 nucleotides: TGTGCCAGCAGCTCAAGGACAGGGGCTAGCACTGAAGCTTTCTTT.

This clonotype has at least ten counts. The chain carries TRBV28 and TRBJ2-3; 8 bases line up with TRBD2. Germline-derived CDR1 and CDR2 are MDHEN and SYDVKM. V trimming: 6 bases; J trimming: 4 bases; junction bases outside the gene matches: 12. CDR3 length: 16 residues. CDR3 DNA: TGTGCCAGCAGACACCACGGGAGGGCCAACGCAGATACGCAGTATTTT. It codes for CASRHHGRANADTQYF.

This clonotype was recorded at least ten times. DNA of the CDR3: TGTGCCAGCAAAGGACAGTCCCAGAACACTGAAGCTTTCTTT. It codes for CASKGQSQNTEAFF. The chain has TRBV6-1 and TRBJ1-1, with a possible D match to TRBD1 (6 bases). V dropped 7 bases and J dropped 1 base, with 13 bases sitting between them. The CDR3 is made up of 14 amino acids. CDR1 and CDR2 (germline): MNHNS, SASEGT.

In its sample, this clonotype was seen many times. The chain uses TRBV7-9 and TRBJ2-2; D perhaps matches TRBD2 (7 bases). Per the germline V gene, CDR1 is SEHNR and CDR2 is FQNEAQ (reference sequence). The V end was cut by 2 bases, the J end by 4 bases, with 11 bases between. The CDR3 runs 15 residues. In DNA, the CDR3 is TGTGCCAGCAGCTTACAGAGGGGGGGCACCGGGGAGCTGTTTTTT. It translates to CASSLQRGGTGELFF.

There are many counts of this clonotype. The rearrangement links TRBV29-1 to TRBJ1-1; D may be TRBD1 (6 bases). Trimming cost V 7 bases and J 4 bases, with 13 bases left between them. Germline CDR1 and CDR2: SQVTM and ANQGSEA. This CDR3 contains 12 residues. The CDR3 protein is CSEGGGGTEAFF. The CDR3 DNA is TGCAGCGAGGGTGGAGGGGGCACTGAAGCTTTCTTT.

At least ten counts were recorded for this clonotype. This sequence joins TRBV28 and TRBJ2-4; 8 bases match TRBD1. Unmatched junction bases numbered 9, after V lost 3 bases and J lost 8 bases. The germline gives CDR1 MDHEN, CDR2 SYDVKM. The CDR3 extends over 15 amino acids. The CDR3 bases are TGTGCCAGCAGTTTTGTATCCAGGGGGCGGGACATTCAGTACTTC. It specifies CASSFVSRGRDIQYF. The whole variable domain, filled in from reference TRBV28 and TRBJ2-4, reads DVKVTQSSRYLVKRTGEKVFLECVQDMDHENMFWYRQDPGLGLRLIYFSYDVKMKEKGDIPEGYSVSREKKERFSLILESASTNQTSMYLCASSFVSRGRDIQYFGAGTRLSVL.